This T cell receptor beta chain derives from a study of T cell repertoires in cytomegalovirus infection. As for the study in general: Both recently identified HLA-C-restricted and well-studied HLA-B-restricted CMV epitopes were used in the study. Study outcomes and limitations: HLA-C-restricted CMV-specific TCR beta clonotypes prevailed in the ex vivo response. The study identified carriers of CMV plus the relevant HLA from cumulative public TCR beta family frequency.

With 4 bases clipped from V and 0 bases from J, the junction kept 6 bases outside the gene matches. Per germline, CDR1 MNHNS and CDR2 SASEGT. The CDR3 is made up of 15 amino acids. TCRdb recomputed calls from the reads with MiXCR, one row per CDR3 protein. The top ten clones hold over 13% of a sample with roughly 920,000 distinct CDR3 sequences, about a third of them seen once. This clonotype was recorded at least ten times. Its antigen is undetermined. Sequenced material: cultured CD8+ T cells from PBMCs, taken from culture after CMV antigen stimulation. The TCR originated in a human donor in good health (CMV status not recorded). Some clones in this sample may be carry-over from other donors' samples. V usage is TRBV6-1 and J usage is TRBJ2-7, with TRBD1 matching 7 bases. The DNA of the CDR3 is TGTGCCAGCAGTGGGGGGACAGCTGACTCCTACGAGCAGTACTTC. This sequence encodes CASSGGTADSYEQYF.